The TCR beta chain under discussion was sequenced for a study of blood T cell repertoires in COVID-19. Overall study context: Italy, Spain and the United States were the sources of the convalescent and acute COVID-19 samples.

Germline-derived CDR1 and CDR2 are SQVTM and ANQGSEA. With 4 bases removed from V and 1 base from J, the gap between germline ends came to 7 bases. The CDR3 extends over 12 amino acids. In the original workflow: Estimation of nucleated cell counts relied on the amplification of reference gene primers. The protocol was immunoSEQ multiplex PCR, while the TCRdb copy is restricted to in-frame clones and leaves out a portion. V, J and clone size are those of that table, while D and trimming were read from the DNA. This table has approximately 100,000 clones, about 89% appearing once. V and J are TRBV29-1 and TRBJ1-1; the D gene is possibly TRBD1 (6 bases). The sequence came from a woman in her twenties or thirties with acute or convalescent COVID-19. Sequencing input: peripheral blood. The CDR3 sequence is CSVGGQNTEAFF. The CDR3 DNA reads TGCAGCGTTGGGGGACAGAACACTGAAGCTTTCTTT.